This entry concerns a single T cell receptor (beta chain). This entry is derived from a study of blood T cell repertoires in COVID-19. Background on the study: Samples representing acute and convalescent COVID-19 were sourced from the United States, Italy and Spain. Nucleic acid was either cDNA or gDNA, and it came from T cells, B-cell-depleted T cells, or PBMCs.

CDR3 length: 16 amino acids. Germline lookup yields CDR1 SGDLS and CDR2 YYNGEE. V was pared by 4 bases and J by 2 bases, with 11 bases of the junction left unmatched. In the original processing: Reference gene primer amplification in the assay estimated nucleated cell counts. Libraries were prepared by immunoSEQ multiplex PCR; TCRdb keeps only in-frame clonotypes and omits some of them. From that table come the V and J calls and clone size; the DNA was used to work out D and trimming. Of 250,000 or so clones listed, roughly 90% were seen once; the top ten hold 2.5% to 3%. Sequencing was done on a sample of peripheral blood. The chain is built from TRBV9 and TRBJ2-7, with TRBD2 matching 8 bases. The TCR was taken from a woman aged 25 to 45 with active or convalescent COVID-19. CDR3 loop: CASSPRGSGTPYEQYF. The CDR3 DNA reads as TGTGCCAGCAGCCCCCGGGGTAGCGGGACTCCCTACGAGCAGTACTTC.